A single sample is the source of the 2 T cell receptor beta chains below, sequenced in a study of T cell responses to AZD1222 COVID-19 vaccine listed by TCRdb under 2021. What the time point label conveys for this sample: baseline before first vaccination. The library was produced with the immunoSEQ multiplex PCR assay. TCRdb retrieved this table from immuneACCESS and kept in-frame rearrangements only. Not all clones are present; in checked studies, unresolved V genes account for under half, and no reason is known for the remainder. The sample table shows some 120,000 clones, and around 88% are seen once. Approximately 9.6% of the sample comes from the top ten. Here the sequenced sample was peripheral blood, taken on day 0 of AZD1222 vaccination. The source is an adult in good health.

The rearrangement joins TRBV3-1 (or the pseudogene TRBV3-2) to TRBJ1-3; a weak D match, TRBD1 (5 bases). V was shortened by 2 bases and J by 0 bases, with 8 bases between the two germline ends. Germline V lookup: CDR1 LGHDT, CDR2 YNNKEL (reference sequence). This CDR3 is built from 15 residues. The CDR3 sequence: CASSQSDSSGNTIYF. CDR3 in DNA: TGTGCCAGCAGCCAATCCGACAGCTCTGGAAACACCATATATTTT.

The chain combines TRBV19 with TRBJ2-5; 10 bases line up with TRBD2. The length of the CDR3 is 17 residues. Germline CDR1 is LNHDA and CDR2 is SQIVND (reference sequence). The J segment lost 4 bases and the V segment lost 3 bases, leaving 11 bases of the junction unmatched. This chain's CDR3 is CASSIGLAGALPETQYF. In DNA form, the CDR3 reads TGTGCCAGTAGTATTGGGCTAGCGGGAGCCCTTCCAGAGACCCAGTACTTC.